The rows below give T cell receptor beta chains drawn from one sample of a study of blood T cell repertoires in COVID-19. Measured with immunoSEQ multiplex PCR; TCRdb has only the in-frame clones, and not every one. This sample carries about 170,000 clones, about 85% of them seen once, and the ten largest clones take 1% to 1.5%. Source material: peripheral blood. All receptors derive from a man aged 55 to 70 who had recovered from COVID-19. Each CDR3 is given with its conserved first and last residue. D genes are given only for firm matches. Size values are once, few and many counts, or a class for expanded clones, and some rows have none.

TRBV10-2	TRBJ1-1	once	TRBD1	CASSESTGANTEAFF	TGCGCCAGCAGTGAGTCGACAGGGGCGAACACTGAAGCTTTCTTT
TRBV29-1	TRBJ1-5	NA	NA	CSATLGEDQPQHF	TGCAGCGCTACATTGGGGGAGGACCAGCCCCAGCATTTT
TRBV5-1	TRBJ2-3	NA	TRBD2	CASSWLPAGGLDTQYF	TGCGCCAGCAGCTGGCTCCCGGCGGGGGGGCTCGATACGCAGTATTTT
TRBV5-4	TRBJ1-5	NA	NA	CASSSGLGNQPQHF	TGTGCCAGCAGCTCGGGACTCGGGAACCAGCCCCAGCATTTT
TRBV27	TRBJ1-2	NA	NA	CASSLSGGDYGYTF	TGTGCCAGCAGCCTGTCGGGGGGCGATTATGGCTACACCTTC
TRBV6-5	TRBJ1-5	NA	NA	CASRPATGQHQPQHF	TGTGCCAGCAGACCCGCCACAGGGCAACATCAGCCCCAGCATTTT
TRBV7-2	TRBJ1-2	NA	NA	CASSLEPLYGYTF	TGTGCCAGCAGCTTAGAGCCACTGTATGGCTACACCTTC
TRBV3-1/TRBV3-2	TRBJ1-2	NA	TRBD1	CASSQGTGDGYTF	TGTGCCAGCAGCCAAGGGACAGGGGACGGCTACACCTTC
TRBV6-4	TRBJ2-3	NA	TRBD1	CASRATGGTDTQYF	TGTGCCAGCAGGGCGACAGGGGGAACAGATACGCAGTATTTT
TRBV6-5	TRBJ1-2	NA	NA	CASSSITGGWGYTF	TGTGCCAGCAGTTCGATTACGGGGGGCTGGGGCTACACCTTC
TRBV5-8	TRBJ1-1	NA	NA	CASSFQGGRVTEAFF	TGTGCCAGCAGCTTTCAGGGAGGTAGGGTCACTGAAGCTTTCTTT
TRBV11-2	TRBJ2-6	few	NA	CASRSGANVLTF	TGTGCCAGCCGGTCTGGGGCCAACGTCCTGACTTTC
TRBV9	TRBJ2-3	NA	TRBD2	CASSLAGGATDTQYF	TGTGCCAGCAGCCTGGCGGGGGGGGCTACAGATACGCAGTATTTT
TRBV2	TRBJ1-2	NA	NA	CASSLQSREGYTF	TGTGCCAGCAGTTTACAAAGCCGGGAGGGCTACACCTTC
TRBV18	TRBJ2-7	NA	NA	CASSPRVQGRYEQYF	TGTGCCAGCTCACCAAGGGTACAGGGACGTTACGAGCAGTACTTC
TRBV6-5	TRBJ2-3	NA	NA	CASRESTDTQYF	TGTGCCAGCAGGGAGAGCACAGATACGCAGTATTTT
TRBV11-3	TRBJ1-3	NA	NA	CASSSTGTGNTIYF	TGTGCCAGCAGCTCAACAGGGACTGGAAACACCATATATTTT
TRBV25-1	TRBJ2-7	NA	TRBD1	CASSEDRVYEQYF	TGTGCCAGCAGTGAAGACAGGGTATACGAGCAGTACTTC
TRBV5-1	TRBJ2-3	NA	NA	CASSSGDGTDTQYF	TGCGCCAGCAGCTCGGGAGATGGCACAGATACGCAGTATTTT
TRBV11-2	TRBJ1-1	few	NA	CASSSLTSKSAFF	TGTGCCAGCAGCTCCTTGACATCCAAATCGGCTTTCTTT
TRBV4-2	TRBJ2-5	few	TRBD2	CASSQDWSGEEQETQYF	TGTGCCAGCAGCCAAGATTGGAGCGGGGAGGAGCAAGAGACCCAGTACTTC
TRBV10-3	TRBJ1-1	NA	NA	CATLGGVDTEAFF	TGTGCCACTTTAGGGGGGGTGGACACTGAAGCTTTCTTT
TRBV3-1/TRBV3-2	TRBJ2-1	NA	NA	CASSFTYSSYNEQFF	TGTGCCAGCAGCTTTACTTACAGCTCCTACAATGAGCAGTTCTTC
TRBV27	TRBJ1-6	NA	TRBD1	CASRRQGNAYNSPLHF	TGTGCCAGCAGGCGACAGGGGAACGCCTATAATTCACCCCTCCACTTT
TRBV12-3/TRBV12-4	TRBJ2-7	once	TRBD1	CASSRQGAGQYF	TGTGCCAGCAGCAGACAGGGGGCCGGGCAGTACTTC
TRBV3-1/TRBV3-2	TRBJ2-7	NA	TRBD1	CASSQVYGTGSYEQYF	TGTGCCAGCAGCCAAGTTTATGGGACAGGGAGCTACGAGCAGTACTTC
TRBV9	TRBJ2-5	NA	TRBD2	CASSPSGGVQETQYF	TGTGCCAGCAGCCCTAGCGGGGGGGTCCAAGAGACCCAGTACTTC
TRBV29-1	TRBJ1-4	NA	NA	CSVGSSNNEKLFF	TGCAGCGTTGGTTCCAGTAATAATGAAAAACTGTTTTTT
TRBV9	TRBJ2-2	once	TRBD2	CASSPYGTRSPGELFF	TGTGCCAGCAGCCCCTATGGGACTAGGTCCCCCGGGGAGCTGTTTTTT
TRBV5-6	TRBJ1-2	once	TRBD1	CASSLSRDREFYGYTF	TGTGCCAGCAGCTTGTCTCGGGACAGAGAGTTCTATGGCTACACCTTC
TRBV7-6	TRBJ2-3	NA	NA	CASSLGSRYTDTQYF	TGTGCCAGCAGCTTAGGGTCTAGGTACACAGATACGCAGTATTTT
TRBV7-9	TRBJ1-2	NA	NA	CASSLGQVRGYTF	TGTGCCAGCAGCTTAGGACAGGTCCGGGGCTACACCTTC
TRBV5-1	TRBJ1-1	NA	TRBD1	CASSQGQGGTEAFF	TGCGCCAGCAGCCAGGGACAGGGGGGCACTGAAGCTTTCTTT
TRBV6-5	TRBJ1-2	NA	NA	CASSYSTASPNYGYTF	TGTGCCAGCAGTTACTCGACAGCCTCCCCTAACTATGGCTACACCTTC
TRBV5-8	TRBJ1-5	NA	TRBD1	CASISDRENNQPQHF	TGTGCCAGCATCTCGGACAGGGAGAACAATCAGCCCCAGCATTTT